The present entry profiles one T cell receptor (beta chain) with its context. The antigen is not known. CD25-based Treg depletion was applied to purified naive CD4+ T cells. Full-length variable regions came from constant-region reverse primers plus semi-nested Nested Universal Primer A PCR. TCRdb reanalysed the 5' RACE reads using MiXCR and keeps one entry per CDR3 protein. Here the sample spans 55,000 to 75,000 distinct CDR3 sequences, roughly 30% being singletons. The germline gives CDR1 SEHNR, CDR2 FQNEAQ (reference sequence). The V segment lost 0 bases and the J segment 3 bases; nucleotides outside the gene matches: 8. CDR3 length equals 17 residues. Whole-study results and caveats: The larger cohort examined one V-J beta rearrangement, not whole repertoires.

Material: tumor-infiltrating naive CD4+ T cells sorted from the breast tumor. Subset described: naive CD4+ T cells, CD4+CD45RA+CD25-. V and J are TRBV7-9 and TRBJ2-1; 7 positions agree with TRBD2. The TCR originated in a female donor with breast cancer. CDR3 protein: CASSLATGLADYNEQFF. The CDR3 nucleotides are TGTGCCAGCAGCTTAGCAACTGGGCTAGCGGACTACAATGAGCAGTTCTTC.